Listed here is a single T cell receptor (beta chain). The antigen is undetermined. The data were obtained in a study of cytomegalovirus exposure and HLA in healthy donors. Study-wide results and limits: It was only CMV serostatus that was available as immune exposure information. Accounts indicate the classifier identified cytomegalovirus status with strong specificity and sensitivity. A later look showed TCR association rates differing by HLA locus, highest for DRB1 and lowest for HLA-C.

Unrecorded for this donor was the CMV serostatus. J was trimmed by 6 bases and V by 1 base; bases with no gene match: 6. The CDR3 loop spans 16 amino acids. Germline V gene sequence: CDR1 SGHTA, CDR2 FQGNSA. Use of 60 Vbeta and 13 Jbeta primers characterized the PCR. Assay used: immunoSEQ multiplex PCR; TCRdb lists only in-frame clones, some missing. The sample comprises around 90,000 clones, less than 70% of which are singletons, and 2% to 2.5% rests with the top ten. This chain uses TRBV7-2 with TRBJ2-2, with TRBD1 matching over 9 bases. Sequencing used PBMCs. This clonotype was sampled from a human donor in good health. CDR3 amino acids: CASSLGPTGGAGELFF. In nucleotides, the CDR3 is TGTGCCAGCAGCTTAGGCCCGACAGGGGGGGCCGGGGAGCTGTTTTTT.